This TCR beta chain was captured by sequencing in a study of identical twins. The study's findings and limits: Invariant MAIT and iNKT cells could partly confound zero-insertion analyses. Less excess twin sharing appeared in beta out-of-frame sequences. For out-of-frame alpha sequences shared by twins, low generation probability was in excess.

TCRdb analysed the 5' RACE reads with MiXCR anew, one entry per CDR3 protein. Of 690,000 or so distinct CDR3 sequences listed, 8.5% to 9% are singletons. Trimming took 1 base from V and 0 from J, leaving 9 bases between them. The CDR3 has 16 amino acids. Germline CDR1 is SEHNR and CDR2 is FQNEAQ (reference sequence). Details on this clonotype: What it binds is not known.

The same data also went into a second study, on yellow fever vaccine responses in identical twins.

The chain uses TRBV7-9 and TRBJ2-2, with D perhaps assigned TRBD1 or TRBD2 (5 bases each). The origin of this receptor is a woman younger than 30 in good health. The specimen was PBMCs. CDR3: CASSLGRDANTGELFF. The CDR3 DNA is TGTGCCAGCAGCTTAGGCAGGGACGCGAACACCGGGGAGCTGTTTTTT. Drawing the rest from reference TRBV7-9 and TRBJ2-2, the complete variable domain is DTGVSQNPRHKITKRGQNVTFRCDPISEHNRLYWYRQTLGQGPEFLTYFQNEAQLEKSRLLSDRFSAERPKGSFSTLEIQRTEQGDSAMYLCASSLGRDANTGELFFGEGSRLTVL.